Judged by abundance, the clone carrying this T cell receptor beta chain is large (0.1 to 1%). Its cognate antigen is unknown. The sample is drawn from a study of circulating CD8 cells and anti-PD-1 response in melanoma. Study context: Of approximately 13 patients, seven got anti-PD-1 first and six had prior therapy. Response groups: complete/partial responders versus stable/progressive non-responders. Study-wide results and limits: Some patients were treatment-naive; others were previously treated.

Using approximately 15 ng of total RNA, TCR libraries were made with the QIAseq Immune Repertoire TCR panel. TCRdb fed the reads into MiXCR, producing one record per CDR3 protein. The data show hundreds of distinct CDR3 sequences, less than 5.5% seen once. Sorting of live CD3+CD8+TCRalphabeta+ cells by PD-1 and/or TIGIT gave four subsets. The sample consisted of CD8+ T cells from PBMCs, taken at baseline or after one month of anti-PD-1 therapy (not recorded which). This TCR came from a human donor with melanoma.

The CDR3 DNA follows: TGTGCCAGCAGCCCCCCGTGGGGTGAGCAGTTCTTC. This gives the protein CASSPPWGEQFF. The chain employs TRBV5-8 and TRBJ2-1; D is uncertain. CDR3 length equals 12 residues. Germline CDR1 reads SGHTS; CDR2 reads YDEGEE. Trimming left V 4 bases short and J 9 bases short, with 11 bases between.